The text below deals with one TCR beta chain. Its specificity is not known. Trimming took off 5 bases at V and 5 bases at J, with 15 bases between the two ends. Per the germline V gene, CDR1 is MDHEN and CDR2 is SYDVKM. This CDR3 contains 15 residues. Repertoires were generated with immunoSEQ multiplex PCR, while TCRdb's copy carries only in-frame clones and drops some. The table includes roughly 2.5 million clones, 90% to 95% detected once. The data were obtained in a study of shared clonotypes between healthy human individuals. The study, taken as a whole, reports: What naive subsets generally showed was a larger estimated richness than memory subsets showed.

This clonotype was sampled from a young man in good health. Sequences were obtained from naive CD4+ T cells sorted from blood. The subset: CD45RA+ positively selected. This chain links TRBV28 with TRBJ1-4, with a tentative D call TRBD1 (6 bases). The CDR3 nucleotides are TGTGCCAGCAGTCCTACATGGGGGCGCAATGAAAAACTGTTTTTT. Protein: CASSPTWGRNEKLFF. The variable domain in full, completed from reference TRBV28 and TRBJ1-4, reads DVKVTQSSRYLVKRTGEKVFLECVQDMDHENMFWYRQDPGLGLRLIYFSYDVKMKEKGDIPEGYSVSREKKERFSLILESASTNQTSMYLCASSPTWGRNEKLFFGSGTQLSVL.